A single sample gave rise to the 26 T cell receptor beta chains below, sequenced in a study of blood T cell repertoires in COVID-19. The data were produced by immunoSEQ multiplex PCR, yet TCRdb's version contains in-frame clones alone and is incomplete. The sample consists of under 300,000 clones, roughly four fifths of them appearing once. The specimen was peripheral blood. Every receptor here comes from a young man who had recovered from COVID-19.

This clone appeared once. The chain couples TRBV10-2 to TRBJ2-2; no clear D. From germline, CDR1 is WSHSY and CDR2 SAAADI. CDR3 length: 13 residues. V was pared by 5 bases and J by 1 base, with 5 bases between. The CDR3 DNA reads TGCGCCAGCAGTTTCTTGAACACCGGGGAGCTGTTTTTT. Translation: CASSFLNTGELFF.

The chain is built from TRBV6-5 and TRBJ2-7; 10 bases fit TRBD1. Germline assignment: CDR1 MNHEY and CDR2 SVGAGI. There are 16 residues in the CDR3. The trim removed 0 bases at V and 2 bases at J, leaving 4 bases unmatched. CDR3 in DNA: TGTGCCAGCAGTTACTCACCCGGGACAGGGGCCTACGAGCAGTACTTC. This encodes CASSYSPGTGAYEQYF.

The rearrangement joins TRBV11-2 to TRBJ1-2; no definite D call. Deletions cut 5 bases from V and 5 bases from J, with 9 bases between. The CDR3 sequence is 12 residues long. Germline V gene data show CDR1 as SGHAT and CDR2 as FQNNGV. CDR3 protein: CASSAQQYGYTF. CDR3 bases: TGTGCCAGCAGCGCTCAACAGTATGGCTACACCTTC.

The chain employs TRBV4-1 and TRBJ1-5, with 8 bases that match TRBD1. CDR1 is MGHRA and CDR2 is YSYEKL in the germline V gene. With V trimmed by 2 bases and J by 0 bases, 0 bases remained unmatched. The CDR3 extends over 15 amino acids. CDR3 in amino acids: CASSQTGGSNQPQHF. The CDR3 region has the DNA TGCGCCAGCAGCCAAACAGGGGGTAGCAATCAGCCCCAGCATTTT.

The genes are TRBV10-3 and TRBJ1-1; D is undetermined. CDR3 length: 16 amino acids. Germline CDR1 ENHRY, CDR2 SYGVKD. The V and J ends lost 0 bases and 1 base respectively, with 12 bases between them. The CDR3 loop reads CAISESRGAGNTEAFF. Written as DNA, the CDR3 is TGTGCCATCAGTGAGTCCCGCGGTGCGGGGAACACTGAAGCTTTCTTT.

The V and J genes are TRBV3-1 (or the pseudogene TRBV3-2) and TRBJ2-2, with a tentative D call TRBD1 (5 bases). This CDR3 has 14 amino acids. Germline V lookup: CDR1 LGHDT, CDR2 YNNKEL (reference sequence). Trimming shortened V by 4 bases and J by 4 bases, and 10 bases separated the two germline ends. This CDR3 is CASSRGAITGELFF. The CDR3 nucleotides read TGTGCCAGCAGCCGTGGGGCTATCACCGGGGAGCTGTTTTTT.

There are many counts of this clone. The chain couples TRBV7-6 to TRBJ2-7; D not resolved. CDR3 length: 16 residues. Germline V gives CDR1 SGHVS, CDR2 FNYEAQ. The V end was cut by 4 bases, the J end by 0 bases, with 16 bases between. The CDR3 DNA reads TGTGCCAGCAGCTCCCGCTTGGCGGCGAGCTCCTACGAGCAGTACGTC. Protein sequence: CASSSRLAASSYEQYV.

The CDR3 bases are TGCGCCAGCAGCTTGGGCGTGGGCACCCAAGAGACCCAGTACTTC. It encodes CASSLGVGTQETQYF. This rearrangement joins TRBV5-1 to TRBJ2-5, with no clear D. Germline V CDR1 and CDR2: SGHRS, YFSETQ. The CDR3 loop spans 15 amino acids. The V and J ends lost 0 bases and 1 base respectively, with 10 bases between them.

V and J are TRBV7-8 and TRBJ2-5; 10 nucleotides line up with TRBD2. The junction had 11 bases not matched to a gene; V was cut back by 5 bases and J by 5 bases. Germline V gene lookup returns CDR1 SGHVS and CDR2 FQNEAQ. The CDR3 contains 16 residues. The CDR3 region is CASSPTLAGAWETQYF. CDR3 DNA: TGTGCCAGCAGCCCGACGCTAGCGGGGGCGTGGGAGACCCAGTACTTC. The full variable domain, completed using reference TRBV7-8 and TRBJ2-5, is GAGVSQSPRYKVAKRGQDVALRCDPISGHVSLFWYQQALGQGPEFLTYFQNEAQLDKSGLPSDRFFAERPEGSVSTLKIQRTQQEDSAVYLCASSPTLAGAWETQYFGPGTRLLVL.

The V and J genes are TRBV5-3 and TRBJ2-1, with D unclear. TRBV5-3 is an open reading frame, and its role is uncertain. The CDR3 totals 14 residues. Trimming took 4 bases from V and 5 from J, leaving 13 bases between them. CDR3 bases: TGTGCCAGAAGCCCCCCCACATTCCACAATGAGCAGTTCTTC. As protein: CARSPPTFHNEQFF.

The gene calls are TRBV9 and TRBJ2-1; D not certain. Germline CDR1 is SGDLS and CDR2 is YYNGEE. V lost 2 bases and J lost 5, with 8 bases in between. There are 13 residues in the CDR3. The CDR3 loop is CASSVGTHNEQFF. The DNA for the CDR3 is TGTGCCAGCAGCGTTGGTACACACAATGAGCAGTTCTTC.

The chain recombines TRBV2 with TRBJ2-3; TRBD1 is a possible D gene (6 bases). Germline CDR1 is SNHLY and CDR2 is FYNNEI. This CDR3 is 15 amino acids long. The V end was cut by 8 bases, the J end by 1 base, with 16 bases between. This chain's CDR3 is CASSRGGARTDTQYF. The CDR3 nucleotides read TGTGCCAGCTCCCGAGGGGGTGCCCGCACAGATACGCAGTATTTT.

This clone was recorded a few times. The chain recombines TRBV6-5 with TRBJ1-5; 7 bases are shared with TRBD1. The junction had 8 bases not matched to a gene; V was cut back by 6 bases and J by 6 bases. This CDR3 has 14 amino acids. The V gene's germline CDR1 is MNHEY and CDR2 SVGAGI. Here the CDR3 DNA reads TGTGCCAGCAGGGTAACAGGGGACGGTCAGCCCCAGCATTTT. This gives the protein CASRVTGDGQPQHF.

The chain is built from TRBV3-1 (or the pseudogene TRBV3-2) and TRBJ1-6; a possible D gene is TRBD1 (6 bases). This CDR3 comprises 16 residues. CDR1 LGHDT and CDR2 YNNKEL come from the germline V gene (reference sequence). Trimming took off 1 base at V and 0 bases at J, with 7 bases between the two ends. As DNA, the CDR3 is TGTGCCAGCAGCCAAGGAGGGGGCTCCTATAATTCACCCCTCCACTTT. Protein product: CASSQGGGSYNSPLHF.

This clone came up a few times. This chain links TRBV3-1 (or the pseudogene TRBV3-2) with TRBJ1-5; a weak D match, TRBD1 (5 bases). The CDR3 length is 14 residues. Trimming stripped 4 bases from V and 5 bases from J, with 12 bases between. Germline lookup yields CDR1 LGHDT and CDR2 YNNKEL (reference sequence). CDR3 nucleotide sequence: TGTGCCAGCAGCCGAAGGGGCGGGGATCAGCCCCAGCATTTT. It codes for CASSRRGGDQPQHF.

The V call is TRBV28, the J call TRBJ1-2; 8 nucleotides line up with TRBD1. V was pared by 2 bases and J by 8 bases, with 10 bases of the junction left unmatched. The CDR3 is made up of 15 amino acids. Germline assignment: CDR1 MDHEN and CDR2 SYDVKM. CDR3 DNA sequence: TGTGCCAGCAGTTTAGAGTGGCAGGGGGCGGGAGGCTACACCTTC. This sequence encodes CASSLEWQGAGGYTF.

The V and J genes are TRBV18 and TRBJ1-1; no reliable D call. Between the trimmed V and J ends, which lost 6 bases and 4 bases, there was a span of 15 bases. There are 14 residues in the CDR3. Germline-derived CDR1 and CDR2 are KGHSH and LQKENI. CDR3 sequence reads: CASSMTAEGTEAFF. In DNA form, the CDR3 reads TGTGCCAGCTCGATGACGGCGGAGGGCACTGAAGCTTTCTTT.

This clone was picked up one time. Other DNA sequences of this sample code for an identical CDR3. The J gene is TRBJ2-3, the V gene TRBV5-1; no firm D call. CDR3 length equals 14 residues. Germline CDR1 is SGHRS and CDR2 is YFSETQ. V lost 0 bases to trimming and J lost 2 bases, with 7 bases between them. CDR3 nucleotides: TGCGCCAGCAGCTTGGGCGGAGACACAGATACGCAGTATTTT. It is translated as CASSLGGDTDTQYF.

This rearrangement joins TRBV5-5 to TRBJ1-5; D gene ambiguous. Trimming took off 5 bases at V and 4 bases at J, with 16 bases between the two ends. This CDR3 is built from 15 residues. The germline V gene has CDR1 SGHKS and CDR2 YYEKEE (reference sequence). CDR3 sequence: CASRERLLSNQPQHF. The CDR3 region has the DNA TGTGCCAGCAGGGAGCGGCTCCTCTCTAATCAGCCCCAGCATTTT.

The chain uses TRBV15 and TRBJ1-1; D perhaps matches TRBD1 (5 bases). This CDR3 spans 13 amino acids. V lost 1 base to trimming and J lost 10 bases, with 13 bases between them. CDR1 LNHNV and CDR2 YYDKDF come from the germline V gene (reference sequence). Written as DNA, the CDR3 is TGTGCCACCAGCAGAGGAACAGGCACCCCAGCTTTCTTT. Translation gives CATSRGTGTPAFF.

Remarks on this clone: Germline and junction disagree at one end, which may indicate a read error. The CDR3 DNA sequence: TGCGCCAGCAGCGAAGACGGGACAGGGTTCGGAAAACTGTTTTTT. Its protein product is CASSEDGTGFGKLFF. J is TRBJ1-4 and V is TRBV4-1; TRBD1 agrees at 9 bases. This CDR3 contains 15 residues. Germline assignment: CDR1 MGHRA and CDR2 YSYEKL.

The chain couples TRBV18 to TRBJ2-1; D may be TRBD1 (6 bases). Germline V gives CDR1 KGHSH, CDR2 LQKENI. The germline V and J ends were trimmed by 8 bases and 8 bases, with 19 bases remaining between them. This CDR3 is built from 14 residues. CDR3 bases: TGTGCCAGCAACACAGGGATTTTGGTATATGAGCAGTTCTTC. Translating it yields CASNTGILVYEQFF.

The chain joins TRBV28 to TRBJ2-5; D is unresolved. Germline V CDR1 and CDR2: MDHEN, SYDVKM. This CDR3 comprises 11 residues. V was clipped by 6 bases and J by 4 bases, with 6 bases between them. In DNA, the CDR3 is TGTGCCAGCAGGCACTTAGAGACCCAGTACTTC. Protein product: CASRHLETQYF.

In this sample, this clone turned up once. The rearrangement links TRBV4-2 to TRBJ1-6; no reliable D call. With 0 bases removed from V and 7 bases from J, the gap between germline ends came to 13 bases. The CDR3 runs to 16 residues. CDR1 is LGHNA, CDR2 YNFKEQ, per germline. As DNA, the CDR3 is TGTGCCAGCAGCCAAGATCCCGGGTCTACGAATTCACCCCTCCACTTT. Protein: CASSQDPGSTNSPLHF.

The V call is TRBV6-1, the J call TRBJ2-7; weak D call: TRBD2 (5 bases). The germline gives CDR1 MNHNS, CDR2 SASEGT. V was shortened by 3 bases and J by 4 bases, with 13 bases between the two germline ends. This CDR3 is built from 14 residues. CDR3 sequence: CASSELGSSYEQYV. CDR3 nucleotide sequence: TGTGCCAGCAGTGAGCTGGGGAGTAGTTACGAGCAGTACGTC.

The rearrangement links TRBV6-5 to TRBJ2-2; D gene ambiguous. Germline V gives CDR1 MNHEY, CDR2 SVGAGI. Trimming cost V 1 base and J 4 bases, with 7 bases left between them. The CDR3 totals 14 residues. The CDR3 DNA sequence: TGTGCCAGCAGTTACTACAGACCCACCGGGGAGCTGTTTTTT. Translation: CASSYYRPTGELFF.